The 20 T cell receptor beta chains below were found in one sample sequenced in a study of cytomegalovirus exposure and HLA in healthy donors. The PCR used 60 Vbeta and 13 Jbeta primers. This table comes from immunoSEQ multiplex PCR, and its TCRdb copy is limited to in-frame clones, with some not included. The sample has roughly 180,000 clones, 70% to 85% seen once. The specimen sequenced was PBMCs. These TCRs come from a woman aged 55-70 years in good health and CMV-seropositive.

This sequence joins TRBV30 and TRBJ2-3; 9 bases align to TRBD2. The CDR3 has 14 residues. J gave up 5 bases and V 4 bases, and 7 bases lay outside the gene matches. The germline CDR1 and CDR2 sequences are GTSNPN and SVGIG (reference sequence). The chain's CDR3 is CAWTKRGAGDTQYF. The CDR3 DNA reads as TGTGCCTGGACGAAGCGGGGGGCTGGAGATACGCAGTATTTT.

This clone was detected only once. This chain uses TRBV5-1 with TRBJ1-6; possibly TRBD1 for D (5 bases). V was shortened by 4 bases and J by 11 bases, with 13 bases between the two germline ends. Germline loops: CDR1 SGHRS, CDR2 YFSETQ. The CDR3 has 13 amino acids. CDR3: CASSRTSVPPLHF. CDR3 nucleotide sequence: TGCGCCAGCAGCCGGACATCGGTCCCACCCCTCCACTTT.

The gene calls are TRBV11-3 and TRBJ2-1; 9 bases align to TRBD2. The CDR3 has 14 residues. Per germline, CDR1 SGHNT and CDR2 YENEEA. J gave up 9 bases and V 5 bases, and 8 bases lay outside the gene matches. The CDR3 coding sequence is TGTGCCAGCAGCGTATCTAGCGGGAATCGTGAGCAGTTCTTC. Its translation is CASSVSSGNREQFF.

This chain links TRBV28 with TRBJ1-3; the D is unclear. V lost 2 bases and J lost 0, with 8 bases in between. The CDR3 is made up of 15 amino acids. Germline V lookup: CDR1 MDHEN, CDR2 SYDVKM. CDR3 coding DNA: TGTGCCAGCAGTTTAGGAGGCTACTCTGGAAACACCATATATTTT. Protein: CASSLGGYSGNTIYF.

The rearrangement uses TRBV15 and TRBJ2-5; D not certain. Germline V gene data show CDR1 as LNHNV and CDR2 as YYDKDF (reference sequence). The CDR3 runs to 14 residues. Trimming cost V 5 bases and J 2 bases, with 12 bases left between them. DNA of the CDR3: TGTGCCACCAGCCGACGGGTACCTCAAGAGACCCAGTACTTC. Amino acids: CATSRRVPQETQYF.

CDR3 DNA sequence: TGTGCCAGCAAGGAGGTGGAAACTACGCAGTATTTT. Translation gives CASKEVETTQYF. This rearrangement joins TRBV2 to TRBJ2-3, with D maybe TRBD2 (5 bases). CDR1 is SNHLY and CDR2 is FYNNEI in the germline V gene. Trimming removed 7 bases at V and 8 bases at J, with 13 bases between. The CDR3 covers 12 residues.

The rearrangement joins TRBV2 to TRBJ2-7; 11 bases are a match to TRBD1. The CDR3 extends over 13 amino acids. V was clipped by 6 bases and J by 5 bases; unmatched bases: 3. The germline gives CDR1 SNHLY, CDR2 FYNNEI. The CDR3 here is CASSRDRGNEQYF. CDR3 sequence (DNA): TGTGCCAGCAGCCGGGACAGGGGGAACGAGCAGTACTTC.

V and J are TRBV2 and TRBJ1-6; 8 bases are a match to TRBD1. Germline V gives CDR1 SNHLY, CDR2 FYNNEI. The V segment lost 5 bases and the J segment 6 bases; nucleotides outside the gene matches: 6. The CDR3 has 15 amino acids. Here the CDR3 reads CASSNRDRSNSPLHF. Written as DNA, the CDR3 is TGTGCCAGCAGTAACCGGGACAGGAGTAATTCACCCCTCCACTTT.

The chain recombines TRBV30 with TRBJ1-1; D remains ambiguous. This CDR3 spans 14 amino acids. Germline loops: CDR1 GTSNPN, CDR2 SVGIG (reference sequence). The V end lost 5 bases, the J end lost 1 base, and 14 bases lay between the germline ends. CDR3 sequence: CAWSWGGRNTEAFF. CDR3 DNA sequence: TGTGCCTGGTCTTGGGGAGGACGGAACACTGAAGCTTTCTTT. Filled out from reference TRBV30 and TRBJ1-1, the complete variable domain reads SQTIHQWPATLVQPVGSPLSLECTVEGTSNPNLYWYRQAAGRGLQLLFYSVGIGQISSEVPQNLSASRPQDRQFILSSKKLLLSDSGFYLCAWSWGGRNTEAFFGQGTRLTVV.

V usage is TRBV5-1 and J usage is TRBJ1-2; TRBD1 matches 7 bases. Germline V gene data show CDR1 as SGHRS and CDR2 as YFSETQ. V shed 0 bases and J 1 base; nucleotides not matched to a gene: 15. The CDR3 runs 19 residues. The CDR3 spells CASSLGLLGTAGVNYGYTF. CDR3 nucleotide sequence: TGCGCCAGCAGCTTGGGGCTCCTCGGGACAGCTGGAGTTAACTATGGCTACACCTTC.

The chain uses TRBV28 and TRBJ1-1; D uncertain. The germline V and J ends were trimmed by 5 bases and 4 bases, with 5 bases remaining between them. The CDR3 is 11 residues long. Germline V CDR1 and CDR2: MDHEN, SYDVKM. CDR3 DNA: TGTGCCAGCAGTCGGGGCACTGAAGCTTTCTTT. Translated, it gives CASSRGTEAFF.

This rearrangement joins TRBV9 to TRBJ1-3; no clear D gene. The CDR3 is 16 amino acids. V lost 0 bases and J lost 4, with 14 bases in between. Germline V gene sequence: CDR1 SGDLS, CDR2 YYNGEE. In DNA, the CDR3 is TGTGCCAGCAGCGTAGCCGGAGAAGAGTGGGGAAACACCATATATTTT. Amino acids: CASSVAGEEWGNTIYF.

CDR3 in amino acids: CATTPQDRVTDTQYF. CDR3 DNA sequence: TGTGCCACGACCCCCCAGGACAGGGTAACAGATACGCAGTATTTT. The chain carries TRBV10-3 and TRBJ2-3; 8 bases fit TRBD1. With 10 bases clipped from V and 3 bases from J, the junction kept 12 bases outside the gene matches. This CDR3 contains 15 residues. Germline CDR1 ENHRY, CDR2 SYGVKD.

The rearrangement joins TRBV5-1 to TRBJ2-5, with TRBD2 matching 8 bases. V lost 7 bases, J lost 4 bases, and 9 bases stayed unmatched. Per germline, CDR1 SGHRS and CDR2 YFSETQ. CDR3 length equals 14 residues. The CDR3 region has the DNA TGCGCCAGCGGACCGACGGGGGGGCGAGAGACCCAGTACTTC. This codes for CASGPTGGRETQYF. Filled out from reference TRBV5-1 and TRBJ2-5, the complete variable domain reads KAGVTQTPRYLIKTRGQQVTLSCSPISGHRSVSWYQQTPGQGLQFLFEYFSETQRNKGNFPGRFSGRQFSNSRSEMNVSTLELGDSALYLCASGPTGGRETQYFGPGTRLLVL.

The V call is TRBV7-9, the J call TRBJ2-7; D remains unclear. V dropped 1 base and J dropped 2 bases, with 9 bases sitting between them. The V gene's germline CDR1 is SEHNR and CDR2 FQNEAQ (reference sequence). The CDR3 runs to 14 residues. CDR3 in amino acids: CASSLVRLPYEQYF. DNA of the CDR3: TGTGCCAGCAGCTTAGTGAGGCTCCCCTACGAGCAGTACTTC.

A note on this clone: An end of the junction does not agree with germline; a read error may underlie this. Other DNA sequences in this sample translate to the same CDR3. The CDR3 reads CASTRTGTNTEAFF. The CDR3 DNA reads TGCGCCAGCACTAGAACAGGTACGAACACTGAAGCCTTCTTT. V usage is TRBV5-1 and J usage is TRBJ1-1, with D perhaps matching TRBD1 (5 bases). This CDR3 spans 14 amino acids. The V gene's germline CDR1 is SGHRS and CDR2 YFSETQ.

The chain joins TRBV4-1 to TRBJ2-3, with TRBD1 as a possible D gene (6 bases). The CDR3 has 14 residues. Germline V gene lookup returns CDR1 MGHRA and CDR2 YSYEKL. V was clipped by 8 bases and J by 2 bases, with 14 bases between them. The CDR3 protein is CASQGTGSTDTQYF. CDR3 nucleotides: TGCGCCAGCCAGGGAACAGGGTCCACAGATACGCAGTATTTT.

The chain links TRBV6-1 to TRBJ2-3, with D possibly being TRBD2 (5 bases). Trimming took 7 bases from V and 7 from J, leaving 12 bases between them. The CDR3 has 12 amino acids. The germline V gene encodes CDR1 MNHNS and CDR2 SASEGT. CDR3 loop: CASTYWENTQYF. The CDR3 nucleotides read TGTGCCAGCACCTACTGGGAGAATACGCAGTATTTT.

V usage is TRBV7-2 and J usage is TRBJ2-7, with TRBD2 matching 7 bases. Germline V gene data show CDR1 as SGHTA and CDR2 as FQGNSA. The V segment lost 1 base and the J segment 7 bases; nucleotides outside the gene matches: 10. This CDR3 has 15 residues. The CDR3 spells CASSLVGGSTGEQYF. Written as DNA, the CDR3 is TGTGCCAGCAGCTTAGTCGGGGGGTCTACGGGGGAGCAGTACTTC.

The V call is TRBV4-2, the J call TRBJ1-3, with D possibly being TRBD1 (6 bases). The V and J ends lost 0 bases and 0 bases respectively, with 12 bases between them. Germline loops: CDR1 LGHNA, CDR2 YNFKEQ. The length of the CDR3 is 17 residues. The CDR3: CASSQEAGAYSGNTIYF. The CDR3 DNA follows: TGTGCCAGCAGCCAAGAAGCAGGGGCTTACTCTGGAAACACCATATATTTT.